One sample yielded the 27 T cell receptor beta chains listed below, sequenced in a study of graft-versus-host responses after intestinal transplantation. Profiling relied on immunoSEQ multiplex PCR, and the TCRdb table lists in-frame clones only, not all of them. The sample contains around 120,000 clones, roughly 91% of which appear only once. Their specific antigens are unknown. The sample in question was unstimulated CD4+ T cells sorted from spleen or lymph node cells, obtained before intestinal transplant. The origin of the receptors is a human donor who received an intestinal transplant.

The chain is built from TRBV9 and TRBJ2-1, with 8 nucleotides matching TRBD2. V lost 4 bases, J lost 2 bases, and 11 bases stayed unmatched. Germline loops: CDR1 SGDLS, CDR2 YYNGEE. The CDR3 extends over 17 amino acids. CDR3 sequence: CASSPPAGAPTYNEQFF. The CDR3 DNA reads TGTGCCAGCAGCCCACCAGCGGGAGCGCCAACCTACAATGAGCAGTTCTTC.

This chain connects TRBV29-1 to TRBJ2-7, with D tentatively TRBD2 (5 bases). Germline V gene data show CDR1 as SQVTM and CDR2 as ANQGSEA. Trimming took off 4 bases at V and 3 bases at J, with 16 bases between the two ends. The CDR3 sequence is 14 residues long. CDR3 DNA: TGCAGCGTTGTGGACTTCGAGCACTACTACGAGCAGTACTTC. Protein sequence: CSVVDFEHYYEQYF.

This chain links TRBV13 with TRBJ2-1; 12 positions agree with TRBD2. Germline-derived CDR1 and CDR2 are PRHDT and FYEKMQ (reference sequence). V trimming: 3 bases; J trimming: 4 bases; junction bases outside the gene matches: 13. This CDR3 has 19 residues. The CDR3 is CASSFAFRRTSGVYNEQFF. DNA of the CDR3: TGTGCCAGCAGCTTCGCCTTTAGGAGGACTAGCGGGGTATACAATGAGCAGTTCTTC.

This chain connects TRBV29-1 to TRBJ1-1, with 8 bases fitting TRBD1. Germline lookup yields CDR1 SQVTM and CDR2 ANQGSEA. Germline trimming cut 5 bases from V and 4 bases from J; bases unmatched to any gene: 3. This CDR3 has 12 amino acids. The CDR3 DNA sequence: TGCAGCGTTCGACAGGGGCCCACTGAAGCTTTCTTT. It translates to CSVRQGPTEAFF. Combining the CDR3 with reference TRBV29-1 and TRBJ1-1 gives the whole variable domain SAVISQKPSRDICQRGTSLTIQCQVDSQVTMMFWYRQQPGQSLTLIATANQGSEATYESGFVIDKFPISRPNLTFSTLTVSNMSPEDSSIYLCSVRQGPTEAFFGQGTRLTVV.

With respect to this clone: Other DNA variants within this sample encode the same CDR3. The J gene is TRBJ2-7, the V gene TRBV7-2; D gene uncertain. The length of the CDR3 is 12 residues. CDR1 and CDR2 from the germline V gene are SGHTA and FQGNSA. Trimming took 0 bases from V and 4 from J, leaving 4 bases between them. The CDR3 nucleotides are TGTGCCAGCAGCTTAGCGCGGTACGAGCAGTACTTC. Translated, it gives CASSLARYEQYF.

The chain links TRBV11-2 to TRBJ2-4; 9 bases match TRBD1. The germline V gene has CDR1 SGHAT and CDR2 FQNNGV. The CDR3 is 14 amino acids. V lost 3 bases, J lost 6 bases, and 3 bases stayed unmatched. CDR3 DNA: TGTGCCAGCAGCTTCGAGGACAGGGGAAACATTCAGTACTTC. Protein product: CASSFEDRGNIQYF.

V and J are TRBV6-7 and TRBJ2-7; D gene uncertain. TRBV6-7 is labeled an ORF, and its function is uncertain. The length of the CDR3 is 15 residues. Trimming shortened V by 0 bases and J by 4 bases, and 13 bases separated the two germline ends. CDR3 nucleotides: TGTGCCAGCAGTTACTCGAAGGTAGTTCAGTACGAGCAGTACTTC. It yields the protein CASSYSKVVQYEQYF.

The sample holds one count of this clone. This chain uses TRBV4-1 with TRBJ2-7; 8 positions match TRBD2. The germline V gene encodes CDR1 MGHRA and CDR2 YSYEKL. V shed 2 bases and J 7 bases; nucleotides not matched to a gene: 13. There are 16 residues in the CDR3. CDR3 DNA sequence: TGCGCCAGCAGCCAACTTTATGTGCGGGAGGCCCCGGAGCAGTACTTC. Protein sequence: CASSQLYVREAPEQYF.

The CDR3 loop is CASSSRDRGYEQYF. The CDR3, as DNA: TGTGCCAGCAGTTCCCGGGACAGGGGCTACGAGCAGTACTTC. This chain uses TRBV6-1 with TRBJ2-7; 10 bases fit TRBD1. Germline V gives CDR1 MNHNS, CDR2 SASEGT. The CDR3 runs to 14 residues. Unmatched junction bases numbered 4, after V lost 5 bases and J lost 3 bases.

This clone appeared a few times. The V gene is TRBV19, the J gene TRBJ1-3, with D uncertain. CDR3 size: 15 residues. CDR1 is LNHDA and CDR2 is SQIVND in the germline V gene (reference sequence). V was clipped by 0 bases and J by 0 bases, with 6 bases between them. In nucleotides, the CDR3 is TGTGCCAGTAGTATAGACCAGCTCTCTGGAAACACCATATATTTT. Residues: CASSIDQLSGNTIYF.

The table lists this clone with a count of one. The V gene is TRBV6-1, the J gene TRBJ1-2; TRBD1 might be the D (6 bases). CDR1 and CDR2 from the germline V gene are MNHNS and SASEGT. Trimming removed 6 bases from V and 6 bases from J, with 20 bases in between. The CDR3 has 15 amino acids. This CDR3 reads CASSLLYGGQDGYTF. The CDR3 DNA reads as TGTGCCAGCAGCCTCCTTTACGGGGGGCAAGATGGCTACACCTTC.

This chain connects TRBV14 to TRBJ1-2; 9 nucleotides align to TRBD1. V shed 2 bases, J shed 8 bases, and the junction held 6 bases outside the gene matches. The CDR3 is 14 residues long. The germline CDR1 and CDR2 sequences are SGHDN and FVKESK. CDR3 loop: CASSQWTGVTGYTF. The CDR3 nucleotides are TGTGCCAGCAGCCAATGGACAGGGGTAACGGGCTACACCTTC.

The chain recombines TRBV7-2 with TRBJ2-5; 7 bases map to TRBD1. The germline V gene encodes CDR1 SGHTA and CDR2 FQGNSA. The CDR3 is 14 residues long. V lost 1 base, J lost 5 bases, and 4 bases stayed unmatched. DNA of the CDR3: TGTGCCAGCAGCTTAGGGACAGGTGGGGAGACCCAGTACTTC. The encoded protein is CASSLGTGGETQYF. The full variable domain, rest sourced from reference TRBV7-2 and TRBJ2-5, is GAGVSQSPSNKVTEKGKDVELRCDPISGHTALYWYRQSLGQGLEFLIYFQGNSAPDKSGLPSDRFSAERTGGSVSTLTIQRTQQEDSAVYLCASSLGTGGETQYFGPGTRLLVL.

The rearrangement uses TRBV6-1 and TRBJ2-7, with D perhaps matching TRBD1 (5 bases). The germline CDR1 and CDR2 sequences are MNHNS and SASEGT. V lost 6 bases and J 6 bases, leaving 18 bases between the germline ends. The CDR3 covers 14 residues. The CDR3, as DNA: TGTGCCAGCAGGGCTACAGGATTGGTAGGCGAGCAGTACTTC. Its translation is CASRATGLVGEQYF.

Turning to this clone: Other nucleotide sequences in the sample specify the same CDR3. CDR3 region: CASSDQGYEQYF. The CDR3 coding sequence is TGTGCCAGCAGTGACCAGGGCTACGAGCAGTACTTC. This chain joins TRBV2 and TRBJ2-7, with D tentatively TRBD1 (5 bases). This CDR3 region has 12 residues. V was pared by 3 bases and J by 3 bases, with 6 bases between. Germline assignment: CDR1 SNHLY and CDR2 FYNNEI.

This clone was recorded only once. Additional DNA sequences in this sample encode the identical CDR3. J is TRBJ1-1 and V is TRBV19; the D gene is possibly TRBD1 (5 bases). CDR3 size: 13 residues. Germline V lookup: CDR1 LNHDA, CDR2 SQIVND (reference sequence). V lost 4 bases to trimming and J lost 2 bases, with 8 bases between them. As DNA, the CDR3 is TGTGCCAGTAGTAACGACAGAAACACTGAAGCTTTCTTT. Translating it yields CASSNDRNTEAFF.

V usage is TRBV28 and J usage is TRBJ1-2; TRBD1 aligns across 7 bases. The CDR3 runs to 14 residues. Unmatched junction bases numbered 8, after V lost 6 bases and J lost 4 bases. Germline V gene lookup returns CDR1 MDHEN and CDR2 SYDVKM. CDR3 residues: CASRYRDRLYGYTF. The DNA for the CDR3 is TGTGCCAGCAGGTACCGGGACAGACTCTATGGCTACACCTTC.

The chain has TRBV2 and TRBJ2-1; 13 nucleotides line up with TRBD2. The ends lost 6 bases at V and 4 bases at J; junction bases unmatched: 3. Germline V gives CDR1 SNHLY, CDR2 FYNNEI. This CDR3 is 15 amino acids long. CDR3 in amino acids: CASRKLAGGYNEQFF. The CDR3 bases are TGTGCCAGCAGGAAACTAGCGGGAGGGTACAATGAGCAGTTCTTC.

CDR3 region: CASSSNYNEQFF. Written as DNA, the CDR3 is TGCGCCAGCAGCTCCAATTACAATGAGCAGTTCTTC. This chain joins TRBV5-1 and TRBJ2-1; no clear D. Germline V gene sequence: CDR1 SGHRS, CDR2 YFSETQ. The germline V and J ends were trimmed by 3 bases and 4 bases, with 5 bases remaining between them. The CDR3 length is 12 residues.

The chain carries TRBV10-3 and TRBJ2-7; 9 bases fit TRBD2. With 10 bases clipped from V and 2 bases from J, the junction kept 9 bases outside the gene matches. Germline-derived CDR1 and CDR2 are ENHRY and SYGVKD. This CDR3 has 14 amino acids. CDR3: CATEIAGEPYEQYF. The DNA of the CDR3 is TGTGCCACCGAGATAGCGGGAGAACCCTACGAGCAGTACTTC.

The chain links TRBV4-2 to TRBJ2-7; D is perhaps TRBD1 (5 bases). This CDR3 is 15 amino acids long. Germline V lookup: CDR1 LGHNA, CDR2 YNFKEQ. Trimming took 4 bases from V and 2 from J, leaving 15 bases between them. The chain's CDR3 is CASSRDRERTYEQYF. The CDR3 DNA reads as TGTGCCAGCAGCCGAGACAGAGAAAGGACCTACGAGCAGTACTTC.

V usage is TRBV18 and J usage is TRBJ2-5; TRBD1 might be the D (5 bases). The V gene lost 3 bases and the J gene lost 5 bases, with 7 bases spanning the gap. Per the germline V gene, CDR1 is KGHSH and CDR2 is LQKENI. There are 12 residues in the CDR3. The CDR3 DNA reads as TGTGCCAGCTCACCGGGGCGGGAGACCCAGTACTTC. It specifies CASSPGRETQYF.

The rearrangement joins TRBV11-3 to TRBJ1-1; TRBD1 agrees at 8 bases. This CDR3 is built from 15 residues. V dropped 5 bases and J dropped 5; count of bases not matched to a gene: 10. Germline CDR1 reads SGHNT; CDR2 reads YENEEA. CDR3 loop: CASSLGTGPRTEAFF. CDR3 sequence (DNA): TGTGCCAGCAGCCTCGGGACAGGCCCTCGGACTGAAGCTTTCTTT.

This chain links TRBV28 with TRBJ2-7, with D hard to call. V lost 4 bases to trimming and J lost 0 bases, with 4 bases between them. Germline CDR1 and CDR2: MDHEN and SYDVKM. This CDR3 is built from 12 residues. In DNA, the CDR3 is TGTGCCAGCAGTTCGCGCTCCTACGAGCAGTACTTC. This gives the protein CASSSRSYEQYF.

This clone occurred once. The chain couples TRBV6-1 to TRBJ1-5; 9 bases are a match to TRBD1. The germline V gene has CDR1 MNHNS and CDR2 SASEGT. CDR3 length equals 16 residues. The V segment lost 6 bases and the J segment 7 bases; nucleotides outside the gene matches: 13. CDR3 residues: CASSERRDRVSQPQHF. DNA for the CDR3: TGTGCCAGCAGCGAACGGAGGGACAGGGTAAGCCAGCCCCAGCATTTT.

The chain combines TRBV11-2 with TRBJ2-2, with TRBD1 matching over 9 bases. CDR3 length: 16 residues. Germline V CDR1 and CDR2: SGHAT, FQNNGV. V shed 5 bases and J 5 bases; nucleotides not matched to a gene: 9. CDR3 nucleotide sequence: TGTGCCAGCAGCAACAGAAAGACAGGGGGAACCGGGGAGCTGTTTTTT. Its protein is CASSNRKTGGTGELFF.

The chain links TRBV6-5 to TRBJ2-7, with TRBD1 as a possible D gene (6 bases). The CDR3 covers 15 residues. V was cut by 3 bases and J by 2 bases, with 14 bases left in between. Germline-derived CDR1 and CDR2 are MNHEY and SVGAGI. CDR3 protein: CASSYYPGVAYEQYF. The CDR3 coding sequence is TGTGCCAGCAGTTATTACCCAGGGGTCGCCTACGAGCAGTACTTC.